This T cell receptor beta chain comes out of a study of cytomegalovirus exposure and HLA in healthy donors. With 60 Vbeta and 13 Jbeta primers, the PCR was carried out. Only in-frame clones appear in the TCRdb table, and some are missing; sequencing was by immunoSEQ multiplex PCR. The table has approximately 100,000 clones, around 10% seen once. Between the trimmed V and J ends, which lost 4 bases and 6 bases, there was a span of 7 bases. The germline V gene encodes CDR1 SGHDT and CDR2 YYEEEE. The CDR3 runs to 11 residues. This clonotype was obtained from a man over 45 in good health and CMV-seropositive. The chain joins TRBV5-6 to TRBJ1-2; D is ambiguous. Sequencing was carried out using PBMCs. DNA for the CDR3: TGTGCCAGCAGCCTCTTAGATGGCTACACCTTC. It codes for CASSLLDGYTF.